The 27 T cell receptor beta chains in this list originate from one sample, sequenced in a study of cytotoxic CD8 clonotypes in ibrutinib-treated CLL. TCRdb's copy holds only in-frame clones and misses some; the assay was immunoSEQ multiplex PCR. Counted here are tens of thousands of clones, about half occurring once; the ten biggest clones make up approximately 32%. Sample: PBMCs, taken after 12 months of ibrutinib treatment. Receptors originate from a human donor with chronic lymphocytic leukemia.

The rearrangement uses TRBV11-2 and TRBJ2-3, with TRBD2 identical over 10 bases. V lost 3 bases and J lost 3; bases outside the gene matches: 3. Germline CDR1 reads SGHAT; CDR2 reads FQNNGV. CDR3 length equals 15 residues. CDR3 coding DNA: TGTGCCAGCAGCTTCTTAGCGGGGGGAACAGATACGCAGTATTTT. Its translation is CASSFLAGGTDTQYF.

The chain uses TRBV11-2 and TRBJ1-1; tentatively, D is TRBD1 (6 bases). CDR1 is SGHAT and CDR2 is FQNNGV in the germline V gene. The CDR3 covers 18 residues. V lost 1 base and J lost 0, with 18 bases in between. CDR3 coding DNA: TGTGCCAGCAGCTTAGCAAGGACAGCGCGGACCCTGAACACTGAAGCTTTCTTT. As protein: CASSLARTARTLNTEAFF.

This clone was detected a few times. V gene TRBV28 combines with J gene TRBJ2-7, with D hard to call. V was shortened by 3 bases and J by 3 bases, with 6 bases between the two germline ends. The CDR3 length is 12 residues. Germline assignment: CDR1 MDHEN and CDR2 SYDVKM. CDR3 nucleotides: TGTGCCAGCAGTTTGGGCCACTACGAGCAGTACTTC. It is translated as CASSLGHYEQYF.

This clone was picked up a small number of times. The genes are TRBV19 and TRBJ1-2, with D hard to call. Trimming removed 2 bases at V and 8 bases at J, with 12 bases between. The CDR3 spans 13 residues. From germline, CDR1 is LNHDA and CDR2 SQIVND (reference sequence). The CDR3 sequence: CASSIREVGGYTF. For the CDR3, the DNA is TGTGCCAGTAGTATAAGAGAAGTGGGAGGCTACACCTTC.

This clone was seen just once. This sequence joins TRBV7-2 and TRBJ2-7; D may be TRBD2 (7 bases). Trimming shortened V by 2 bases and J by 8 bases, and 19 bases separated the two germline ends. CDR3 size: 15 residues. Germline CDR1 SGHTA, CDR2 FQGNSA. CDR3 residues: CASSLSGGRHEQQYF. In DNA form, the CDR3 reads TGTGCCAGCAGCTTATCCGGGGGGCGGCACGAGCAGCAGTACTTC. Looking up the rest from reference TRBV7-2 and TRBJ2-7 gives the full variable domain: GAGVSQSPSNKVTEKGKDVELRCDPISGHTALYWYRQSLGQGLEFLIYFQGNSAPDKSGLPSDRFSAERTGGSVSTLTIQRTQQEDSAVYLCASSLSGGRHEQQYFGPGTRLTVT.

This clone ranks as medium-sized. The gene calls are TRBV28 and TRBJ1-6; D may be TRBD1 (6 bases). The CDR3 is made up of 14 amino acids. CDR1 and CDR2 from the germline V gene are MDHEN and SYDVKM. V was shortened by 6 bases and J by 10 bases, with 16 bases between the two germline ends. The CDR3 loop is CASRLQGFESPLHF. The DNA for the CDR3 is TGTGCCAGCAGACTACAGGGTTTTGAATCACCCCTCCACTTT.

The chain joins TRBV15 to TRBJ1-2; no clear D. The germline V and J ends were trimmed by 5 bases and 0 bases, with 16 bases remaining between them. The CDR3 runs 16 residues. The germline V gene has CDR1 LNHNV and CDR2 YYDKDF (reference sequence). As DNA, the CDR3 is TGTGCCACCAGCGATTACCAGAGCTCCTCTAACTATGGCTACACCTTC. Its protein is CATSDYQSSSNYGYTF. Drawing the rest from reference TRBV15 and TRBJ1-2, the complete variable domain is DAMVIQNPRYQVTQFGKPVTLSCSQTLNHNVMYWYQQKSSQAPKLLFHYYDKDFNNEADTPDNFQSRRPNTSFCFLDIRSPGLGDTAMYLCATSDYQSSSNYGYTFGSGTRLTVV.

This chain connects TRBV15 to TRBJ2-7; D remains unclear. Germline values: CDR1 LNHNV, CDR2 YYDKDF (reference sequence). Trimming cost V 4 bases and J 5 bases, with 9 bases left between them. This CDR3 has 12 residues. The CDR3 nucleotides are TGTGCCACCAGCACGAGGAAGGACGAGCAGTACTTC. Translation gives CATSTRKDEQYF. Combining the CDR3 with reference TRBV15 and TRBJ2-7 gives the whole variable domain DAMVIQNPRYQVTQFGKPVTLSCSQTLNHNVMYWYQQKSSQAPKLLFHYYDKDFNNEADTPDNFQSRRPNTSFCFLDIRSPGLGDTAMYLCATSTRKDEQYFGPGTRLTVT.

The chain carries TRBV29-1 and TRBJ1-1; TRBD1 agrees at 9 bases. With V trimmed by 7 bases and J by 1 base, 4 bases remained unmatched. CDR3 length equals 13 residues. Germline CDR1 SQVTM, CDR2 ANQGSEA. This CDR3 is CSARQGGNTEAFF. The CDR3, as DNA: TGCAGCGCTCGACAGGGGGGGAACACTGAAGCTTTCTTT.

Ten or more counts support this clone. The CDR3 coding sequence is TGTGCCAGCAGCTTATTCAGGGGGGCCGACTATGGCTACACCTTC. Amino acid sequence: CASSLFRGADYGYTF. This rearrangement joins TRBV7-2 to TRBJ1-2; 7 bases fit TRBD1. CDR1 and CDR2 from the germline V gene are SGHTA and FQGNSA. The J segment lost 3 bases and the V segment lost 2 bases, leaving 6 bases of the junction unmatched. CDR3 size: 15 residues.

There are a few counts of this clone. This sequence joins TRBV28 and TRBJ1-2; TRBD1 aligns across 8 bases. Germline CDR1 reads MDHEN; CDR2 reads SYDVKM. J was trimmed by 8 bases and V by 6 bases; bases with no gene match: 14. This CDR3 region has 15 residues. CDR3 sequence: CASRNRGSSGNGYTF. In DNA form, the CDR3 reads TGTGCCAGCAGGAACAGGGGGAGTTCGGGGAACGGCTACACCTTC.

The chain carries TRBV7-9 and TRBJ1-1; D gene uncertain. Germline CDR1 reads SEHNR; CDR2 reads FQNEAQ (reference sequence). The CDR3 contains 14 residues. Trimming pared 1 base from V and 9 bases from J, leaving 15 bases between. CDR3 DNA sequence: TGTGCCAGCAGCTTAGACCTGCTCGGCGGGAAAGCTTTCTTT. Translating it yields CASSLDLLGGKAFF.

The rearrangement links TRBV11-2 to TRBJ2-7, with a weak D call TRBD2 (6 bases). This CDR3 has 16 residues. CDR1 is SGHAT and CDR2 is FQNNGV in the germline V gene. Between the trimmed V and J ends, which lost 1 base and 2 bases, there was a span of 15 bases. CDR3: CASSLVGGNDAYEQYF. The CDR3 nucleotides are TGTGCCAGCAGCTTAGTAGGCGGGAACGACGCCTACGAGCAGTACTTC.

This clone has just one count. V gene TRBV7-9 combines with J gene TRBJ2-1; 7 nucleotides line up with TRBD2. This CDR3 spans 17 amino acids. V lost 5 bases and J lost 3; bases outside the gene matches: 13. Germline V CDR1 and CDR2: SEHNR, FQNEAQ (reference sequence). The CDR3 spells CASSHLGRVLSYNEQFF. As DNA, the CDR3 is TGTGCCAGCAGCCACCTGGGGAGGGTACTTAGCTACAATGAGCAGTTCTTC.

This clone was found a few times. The V gene is TRBV7-9, the J gene TRBJ2-1; D ambiguous. The CDR3 extends over 14 amino acids. Germline values: CDR1 SEHNR, CDR2 FQNEAQ (reference sequence). Trimming pared 5 bases from V and 0 bases from J, leaving 8 bases between. CDR3 DNA sequence: TGTGCCAGCAGCCCACAGAGCTCCTACAATGAGCAGTTCTTC. This translates into CASSPQSSYNEQFF. Full variable domain (missing parts from reference TRBV7-9 and TRBJ2-1): DTGVSQNPRHKITKRGQNVTFRCDPISEHNRLYWYRQTLGQGPEFLTYFQNEAQLEKSRLLSDRFSAERPKGSFSTLEIQRTEQGDSAMYLCASSPQSSYNEQFFGPGTRLTVL.

The chain uses TRBV14 and TRBJ1-1; D remains unclear. Trimming left V 0 bases short and J 0 bases short, with 8 bases between. The CDR3 contains 15 residues. The germline V gene encodes CDR1 SGHDN and CDR2 FVKESK. The DNA of the CDR3 is TGTGCCAGCAGCCAAGATAAGGCGATGAACACTGAAGCTTTCTTT. It translates to CASSQDKAMNTEAFF.

This sequence joins TRBV5-1 and TRBJ1-3, with D perhaps TRBD1 (5 bases). This CDR3 spans 15 amino acids. The V gene lost 2 bases and the J gene lost 0 bases, with 9 bases spanning the gap. Germline lookup yields CDR1 SGHRS and CDR2 YFSETQ. CDR3 loop: CASSLQEPSGNTIYF. CDR3 coding DNA: TGCGCCAGCAGCTTACAGGAGCCCTCTGGAAACACCATATATTTT. Together with reference TRBV5-1 and TRBJ1-3, the CDR3 gives the full variable domain: KAGVTQTPRYLIKTRGQQVTLSCSPISGHRSVSWYQQTPGQGLQFLFEYFSETQRNKGNFPGRFSGRQFSNSRSEMNVSTLELGDSALYLCASSLQEPSGNTIYFGEGSWLTVV.

The chain is built from TRBV7-2 and TRBJ2-7; 8 nucleotides line up with TRBD2. The CDR3 loop spans 16 amino acids. With V trimmed by 1 base and J by 0 bases, 5 bases remained unmatched. The germline V gene has CDR1 SGHTA and CDR2 FQGNSA. The CDR3 here is CASSLGGTSFSYEQYF. The CDR3 DNA sequence: TGTGCCAGCAGCTTAGGGGGGACTAGTTTCTCCTACGAGCAGTACTTC. The whole variable domain, remainder taken from reference TRBV7-2 and TRBJ2-7, is GAGVSQSPSNKVTEKGKDVELRCDPISGHTALYWYRQSLGQGLEFLIYFQGNSAPDKSGLPSDRFSAERTGGSVSTLTIQRTQQEDSAVYLCASSLGGTSFSYEQYFGPGTRLTVT.

V and J are TRBV7-2 and TRBJ2-6; TRBD1 aligns across 7 bases. With V trimmed by 5 bases and J by 1 base, 5 bases remained unmatched. This CDR3 region has 16 residues. Germline V gives CDR1 SGHTA, CDR2 FQGNSA. CDR3 DNA sequence: TGTGCCAGCAGCCAGCAGACAGGGTCTGGGGCCAACGTCCTGACTTTC. Its translation is CASSQQTGSGANVLTF.

The chain links TRBV29-1 to TRBJ2-5; tentatively, D is TRBD1 (5 bases). There are 12 residues in the CDR3. Trimming cost V 3 bases and J 3 bases, with 8 bases left between them. CDR1 and CDR2 from the germline V gene are SQVTM and ANQGSEA. CDR3 nucleotide sequence: TGCAGCGTTGAGTTCAGGGAAGAGACCCAGTACTTC. Its translation: CSVEFREETQYF.

This clone appeared once. This sequence joins TRBV5-4 and TRBJ2-5; TRBD2 is a possible D gene (6 bases). Germline values: CDR1 SGHNT, CDR2 YYREEE (reference sequence). The CDR3 covers 13 residues. The V gene lost 4 bases and the J gene lost 2 bases, with 9 bases spanning the gap. In nucleotides, the CDR3 is TGTGCCAGCAGCCAGGGACTTCAAGAGACCCAGTACTTC. Its protein is CASSQGLQETQYF.

V usage is TRBV15 and J usage is TRBJ1-5; D is ambiguous. CDR3 length: 16 residues. Germline V gene sequence: CDR1 LNHNV, CDR2 YYDKDF (reference sequence). Between the trimmed V and J ends, which lost 1 base and 3 bases, there was a span of 13 bases. CDR3 nucleotide sequence: TGTGCCACCAGCAGAGTCACCGCGGGCCTCAATCAGCCCCAGCATTTT. Its translation is CATSRVTAGLNQPQHF.

A few counts support this clone. The J gene is TRBJ1-6, the V gene TRBV30, with a tentative D call TRBD1 (5 bases). The CDR3 is 13 amino acids. With 2 bases removed from V and 9 bases from J, the gap between germline ends came to 11 bases. The germline gives CDR1 GTSNPN, CDR2 SVGIG (reference sequence). The CDR3 region has the DNA TGTGCCTGGAGTTGGGACCAAGGTTCACCCCTCCACTTT. The encoded protein is CAWSWDQGSPLHF.

The rearrangement uses TRBV11-2 and TRBJ2-5; D may be TRBD1 (5 bases). V dropped 5 bases and J dropped 4 bases, with 11 bases sitting between them. Germline V gene sequence: CDR1 SGHAT, CDR2 FQNNGV. The CDR3 totals 13 residues. CDR3 sequence (DNA): TGTGCCAGCAGCCGTGACAGAGCAGAGACCCAGTACTTC. Translating it yields CASSRDRAETQYF.

The chain carries TRBV11-2 and TRBJ2-2; 11 bases are a match to TRBD2. The J segment lost 1 base and the V segment lost 5 bases, leaving 6 bases of the junction unmatched. Germline CDR1 and CDR2: SGHAT and FQNNGV. The CDR3 has 17 amino acids. This CDR3 reads CASSPGLAGLNTGELFF. CDR3 nucleotides: TGTGCCAGCAGCCCCGGACTAGCGGGCCTGAACACCGGGGAGCTGTTTTTT.

A note on this clone: A read error is the likely source, as a far larger clone sits one nucleotide away. The V call is TRBV5-4, the J call TRBJ2-7; 12 positions agree with TRBD1. This CDR3 region has 16 residues. V trimming: 0 bases; J trimming: 5 bases; junction bases outside the gene matches: 6. Germline CDR1 is SGHNT and CDR2 is YYREEE (reference sequence). Here the CDR3 reads CASSLARGQGAHEQYF. CDR3 bases: TGTGCCAGCAGCTTGGCCAGGGGACAGGGGGCCCACGAGCAGTACTTC.

This clone showed up just a few times. At one end, the junction sequence differs from germline, possibly due to a read error. This rearrangement joins TRBV7-7 to TRBJ2-3, with unresolved D. CDR3 length equals 13 residues. In germline, CDR1 is SSHAT, CDR2 FNYEAQ (reference sequence). CDR3 residues: CASSLVVADTQYF. The CDR3 DNA sequence: TGTGCTAGCAGCTTAGTTGTGGCAGATACGCAGTATTTT. The complete variable domain, with remaining parts taken from reference TRBV7-7 and TRBJ2-3, reads GAGVSQSPRYKVTKRGQDVTLRCDPISSHATLYWYQQALGQGPEFLTYFNYEAQPDKSGLPSDRFSAERPEGSISTLTIQRTEQRDSAMYRCASSLVVADTQYFGPGTRLTVL.